This TCR beta chain is from a study of CD8+ T cells in alopecia areata. About the research overall: The drug, oral tofacitinib, was given to treated patients at 5 to 10 mg twice daily. Points from the study as a whole: Against the mouse data, patients shared TCRs less clearly, possibly for HLA reasons.

Looked up from germline, CDR1 is LNHDA and CDR2 is SQIVND (reference sequence). After removal of 3 bases from V and 4 bases from J, the junction contained 4 bases not matched to a gene. CDR3 size: 14 residues. Alopecia areata patients provided lesional scalp punch biopsies and peripheral blood, both collected for the study. On this clone itself: Its antigen remains unidentified.

cDNA reverse transcribed from extracted RNA served as the sequencing template. The assay was immunoSEQ multiplex PCR, and TCRdb's table has in-frame clones only and misses some. The profile shows roughly 75,000 clones, approximately 60% of them singletons. The rearrangement uses TRBV19 and TRBJ1-1, with 8 bases lining up with TRBD1. This TCR derives from a human donor with alopecia areata. The input for sequencing was CD8+ T cells sorted from blood, taken at week 0. CDR3: CASSIRTGLTEAFF. The CDR3 nucleotides are TGTGCCAGTAGTATCCGGACAGGGCTCACTGAAGCTTTCTTT. Based on the CDR3 plus reference TRBV19 and TRBJ1-1, the full variable domain is DGGITQSPKYLFRKEGQNVTLSCEQNLNHDAMYWYRQDPGQGLRLIYYSQIVNDFQKGDIAEGYSVSREKKESFPLTVTSAQKNPTAFYLCASSIRTGLTEAFFGQGTRLTVV.